This TCR beta chain originates from a study of cytomegalovirus exposure and HLA in healthy donors. Study-wide points: Presence/absence analyses took donor sequencing depth as roughly uniform.

About this clone: The antigen remains unidentified.

The primer mix had 60 Vbeta and 13 Jbeta primers. Method: immunoSEQ multiplex PCR; TCRdb's copy keeps in-frame clones and lacks some. The sample lists fewer than 250,000 clones; roughly 83% were seen once. In germline, CDR1 is SEHNR, CDR2 FQNEAQ (reference sequence). V lost 5 bases and J lost 3, with 10 bases in between. The CDR3 has 13 amino acids. The sequence was collected from a girl aged 5 to 17 in good health and CMV-seronegative. Sequenced input: PBMCs. The chain uses TRBV7-9 and TRBJ1-1, with D perhaps matching TRBD1 (5 bases). The CDR3 DNA reads TGTGCCAGCAGCCCGGGGGGGGACACTGAAGCTTTCTTT. Protein: CASSPGGDTEAFF.